Listed here is a single T cell receptor beta chain. Antigen unknown. The data derive from a study of OX40 agonist ivuxolimab in advanced cancers. Assay: immunoSEQ multiplex PCR; the TCRdb copy retains only in-frame clones and omits some. Here the sample spans tens of thousands of clones, around 84% being singletons. Autoimmune disease history or systemic immunosuppression barred patients. Findings of the study overall: Clonal expansion was among the lowest in partial responders at 0.1-3.0 mg/kg, especially CD8+.

The length of the CDR3 is 14 residues. V was shortened by 3 bases and J by 11 bases, with 19 bases between the two germline ends. Germline CDR1 LNHDA, CDR2 SQIVND (reference sequence). The specimen comprised CD4+ or CD8+ T cells sorted from blood, sampled in a trial of the OX40 agonist ivuxolimab. The chain joins TRBV19 to TRBJ1-1; D might be TRBD1 (6 bases). This TCR came from an adult with an advanced solid tumor such as melanoma, head and neck, liver or kidney cancer. CDR3 sequence: CASSIRRRTVEAFF. CDR3 nucleotide sequence: TGTGCCAGTAGTATCAGACGCCGGACAGTAGAGGCTTTCTTT.